Detailed here is one TCR beta chain. The PCR used 60 Vbeta and 13 Jbeta primers. Assay used: immunoSEQ multiplex PCR; TCRdb lists only in-frame clones, some missing. The table shows over 100,000 clones, with just under 70% occurring only once. This record comes from a study of cytomegalovirus exposure and HLA in healthy donors. Trimming took 4 bases from V and 7 from J; bases not matched to a gene: 7. Per the germline V gene, CDR1 is SGHRS and CDR2 is YFSETQ. This CDR3 is built from 15 residues. Sequencing used PBMCs. This rearrangement joins TRBV5-1 to TRBJ1-4; 10 nucleotides agree with TRBD1. This TCR came from an older woman in good health and CMV-seropositive. The CDR3 region has the DNA TGCGCCAGCAGCCCAGGGACAGGGGAAACTGAAAAACTGTTTTTT. Protein sequence: CASSPGTGETEKLFF.